The entry below gives a single T cell receptor (beta chain) sequence along with its context. This entry belongs to a study of T cell changes during pregnancy in multiple sclerosis. Germline V gene lookup returns CDR1 KGHSH and CDR2 LQKENI. The CDR3 has 13 amino acids. V shed 0 bases and J shed 6 bases, with 6 bases lying between them. The data were produced by immunoSEQ multiplex PCR, yet TCRdb's version contains in-frame clones alone and is incomplete. The sample includes some 100,000 clones, roughly nine tenths of them seen just once. The chain links TRBV18 to TRBJ2-1, with D unresolved. Specimen: peripheral blood, collected in the second trimester of pregnancy. The clonotype comes from a female donor with multiple sclerosis, enrolled in a pregnancy study. The CDR3 region is CASSPPSVNEQFF. CDR3 sequence (DNA): TGTGCCAGCTCACCACCCTCGGTCAATGAGCAGTTCTTC.